Presented here are 5 T cell receptor beta chains from one specimen sequenced in a study of Tregs in tolerant kidney transplant recipients. Profiling relied on immunoSEQ multiplex PCR, and the TCRdb table lists in-frame clones only, not all of them. The sample lists around 70,000 clones; just under 95% were seen once. The sample here was CD8+ T cells from blood, taken before the transplant. The receptors were gathered from a human donor who received a combined kidney and bone marrow transplant.

V gene TRBV15 combines with J gene TRBJ2-1; D is undetermined. V was clipped by 5 bases and J by 5 bases, with 10 bases between them. The CDR3 is made up of 13 amino acids. Germline CDR1 is LNHNV and CDR2 is YYDKDF (reference sequence). The CDR3 here is CATSRHSNNEQFF. Written as DNA, the CDR3 is TGTGCCACCAGCCGACACTCAAACAATGAGCAGTTCTTC.

The chain couples TRBV19 to TRBJ2-7; 8 bases fit TRBD2. J was trimmed by 2 bases and V by 5 bases; bases with no gene match: 14. CDR1 is LNHDA and CDR2 is SQIVND in the germline V gene (reference sequence). CDR3 size: 17 residues. CDR3 in DNA: TGTGCCAGTAGTTCATTAGCGGGAATGGAACCGACCTACGAGCAGTACTTC. Protein product: CASSSLAGMEPTYEQYF.

There are a few counts of this clone. This rearrangement joins TRBV7-9 to TRBJ1-3; TRBD1 is a possible D gene (6 bases). V shed 2 bases and J shed 3 bases, with 11 bases lying between them. This CDR3 has 15 residues. Germline V gene data show CDR1 as SEHNR and CDR2 as FQNEAQ (reference sequence). The CDR3 loop is CASSLSPQGGNTIYF. The CDR3 DNA reads TGTGCCAGCAGCTTATCCCCACAGGGTGGAAACACCATATATTTT.

The chain joins TRBV9 to TRBJ1-2; 7 bases fit TRBD1. The V segment lost 4 bases and the J segment 0 bases; nucleotides outside the gene matches: 9. The CDR3 runs 16 residues. CDR1 and CDR2 (germline): SGDLS, YYNGEE. CDR3 nucleotide sequence: TGTGCCAGCAGCCCTTTACAGGGGCCAGCTAACTATGGCTACACCTTC. Translating it yields CASSPLQGPANYGYTF. The entire variable domain, with the rest obtained from reference TRBV9 and TRBJ1-2, is as follows: DSGVTQTPKHLITATGQRVTLRCSPRSGDLSVYWYQQSLDQGLQFLIQYYNGEERAKGNILERFSAQQFPDLHSELNLSSLELGDSALYFCASSPLQGPANYGYTFGSGTRLTVV.

CDR3 protein: CASSLEFSEGTYNEQFF. Written as DNA, the CDR3 is TGTGCCAGCAGCTTGGAATTTTCGGAGGGCACCTACAATGAGCAGTTCTTC. The chain carries TRBV5-6 and TRBJ2-1, with D possibly being TRBD2 (6 bases). The CDR3 has 17 amino acids. V shed 0 bases and J shed 2 bases, with 15 bases lying between them. CDR1 and CDR2 (germline): SGHDT, YYEEEE.